This passage covers 20 T cell receptor beta chains from one sample sequenced in a study of cytotoxic CD8 clonotypes in ibrutinib-treated CLL. TCRdb keeps only in-frame clones here, not all; method: immunoSEQ multiplex PCR. The table lists fewer than 400,000 clones, over 60% of them singletons. The material sequenced was PBMCs, taken after 36 months of ibrutinib treatment. All receptors come from a human donor with chronic lymphocytic leukemia.

The CDR3 sequence: CASSLAWTAATNEKLFF. DNA for the CDR3: TGCGCCAGCAGCTTGGCCTGGACAGCTGCAACTAATGAAAAACTGTTTTTT. The chain couples TRBV5-1 to TRBJ1-4; D might be TRBD1 (6 bases). The CDR3 has 17 residues. With 0 bases removed from V and 0 bases from J, the gap between germline ends came to 12 bases. The germline V gene has CDR1 SGHRS and CDR2 YFSETQ.

This clone turned up a few times. This chain uses TRBV29-1 with TRBJ2-7; the D is unclear. V lost 6 bases, J lost 0 bases, and 12 bases lay in between. The germline V gene encodes CDR1 SQVTM and CDR2 ANQGSEA. The CDR3 runs 13 residues. The CDR3 here is CSVGDFSSYEQYF. The CDR3 region has the DNA TGCAGCGTCGGCGACTTTAGCTCCTACGAGCAGTACTTC.

A word on this clone: The sample has other DNA sequences that encode this CDR3 too. J is TRBJ1-2 and V is TRBV5-1; 9 nucleotides match TRBD1. Looked up from germline, CDR1 is SGHRS and CDR2 is YFSETQ. The CDR3 covers 13 residues. V dropped 0 bases and J dropped 8; count of bases not matched to a gene: 2. CDR3 sequence: CASSLGDRVGYTF. Written as DNA, the CDR3 is TGCGCCAGCAGCTTGGGGGACAGGGTCGGCTACACCTTC.

The chain is built from TRBV7-9 and TRBJ1-1; possible D gene TRBD1, 5 bases. CDR3 length: 16 residues. The V gene's germline CDR1 is SEHNR and CDR2 FQNEAQ (reference sequence). Trimming shortened V by 0 bases and J by 2 bases, and 13 bases separated the two germline ends. The CDR3 is CASSLALRGVNTEAFF. The CDR3 nucleotides read TGTGCCAGCAGCTTAGCGCTACGGGGGGTCAACACTGAAGCTTTCTTT. The full variable domain, in which reference TRBV7-9 and TRBJ1-1 provide the parts outside the CDR3, is DTGVSQNPRHKITKRGQNVTFRCDPISEHNRLYWYRQTLGQGPEFLTYFQNEAQLEKSRLLSDRFSAERPKGSFSTLEIQRTEQGDSAMYLCASSLALRGVNTEAFFGQGTRLTVV.

V usage is TRBV7-9 and J usage is TRBJ2-5; a weak D match, TRBD1 (6 bases). V lost 3 bases, J lost 0 bases, and 17 bases lay in between. The CDR3 totals 17 residues. CDR1 SEHNR and CDR2 FQNEAQ come from the germline V gene (reference sequence). Here the CDR3 reads CASSFGFGQRDQETQYF. The CDR3, as DNA: TGTGCCAGCAGCTTTGGGTTTGGACAGAGAGACCAAGAGACCCAGTACTTC.

A remark on this clone: Other DNA sequences in the sample encode the same CDR3. The chain is built from TRBV27 and TRBJ2-7; no clear D. Germline values: CDR1 MNHEY, CDR2 SMNVEV (reference sequence). The CDR3 loop spans 13 amino acids. The V gene lost 5 bases and the J gene lost 0 bases, with 8 bases spanning the gap. DNA for the CDR3: TGTGCCAGCAGTCCTCGGAGCTCCTACGAGCAGTACTTC. Protein product: CASSPRSSYEQYF.

J is TRBJ2-2 and V is TRBV11-3; 7 bases agree with TRBD1. J gave up 4 bases and V 5 bases, and 7 bases lay outside the gene matches. The germline V gene has CDR1 SGHNT and CDR2 YENEEA. CDR3 length: 15 residues. The CDR3 here is CASSLNRGATGELFF. CDR3 coding DNA: TGTGCCAGCAGCCTAAACAGGGGAGCCACCGGGGAGCTGTTTTTT.

The V and J genes are TRBV6-6 and TRBJ2-3; no firm D call. V was trimmed by 7 bases and J by 6 bases, leaving 20 bases between them. This CDR3 region has 15 residues. Per the germline V gene, CDR1 is MNHNY and CDR2 is SVGAGI (reference sequence). CDR3 nucleotide sequence: TGTGCCAGCACCAGGAGACTCCGTCTGTCGGATACGCAGTATTTT. Translation: CASTRRLRLSDTQYF.

J is TRBJ1-1 and V is TRBV29-1; the D is unclear. CDR3 length equals 14 residues. V was pared by 5 bases and J by 7 bases, with 20 bases between. The germline CDR1 and CDR2 sequences are SQVTM and ANQGSEA. The CDR3 DNA sequence: TGCAGCGTTACCAGAATCGGAAAGGCTCATGAAGCTTTCTTT. Translating it yields CSVTRIGKAHEAFF.

V is TRBV11-2 and J is TRBJ2-2, with a possible D match to TRBD2 (5 bases). The CDR3 covers 15 residues. The germline V and J ends were trimmed by 1 base and 6 bases, with 12 bases remaining between them. The V gene's germline CDR1 is SGHAT and CDR2 FQNNGV. CDR3 in DNA: TGTGCCAGCAGCTTAGCCTACCGGGGTCCCGGGGAGCTGTTTTTT. This gives the protein CASSLAYRGPGELFF.

This clone was counted only a few times. The chain has TRBV27 and TRBJ2-1; 12 bases are a match to TRBD1. Germline V gene sequence: CDR1 MNHEY, CDR2 SMNVEV (reference sequence). With 4 bases clipped from V and 8 bases from J, the junction kept 9 bases outside the gene matches. This CDR3 comprises 16 residues. In DNA, the CDR3 is TGTGCCAGCAGTTCGTACCGGGACAGGGGGCTCTATGAGCAGTTCTTC. Encoded protein: CASSSYRDRGLYEQFF.

The chain recombines TRBV27 with TRBJ1-1; no definite D call. Germline V gene sequence: CDR1 MNHEY, CDR2 SMNVEV (reference sequence). This CDR3 is 14 amino acids long. The V end was cut by 2 bases, the J end by 1 base, with 8 bases between. CDR3 in amino acids: CASSLGRTNTEAFF. The CDR3 nucleotides are TGTGCCAGCAGTTTAGGACGGACGAACACTGAAGCTTTCTTT.

The chain joins TRBV6-5 to TRBJ1-4, with a weak D call TRBD1 (5 bases). Trimming cost V 5 bases and J 7 bases, with 17 bases left between them. The CDR3 runs 15 residues. Germline V lookup: CDR1 MNHEY, CDR2 SVGAGI. CDR3 DNA sequence: TGTGCCAGCAGTGCGTCCGGGACCCGGGGTGAAAAACTGTTTTTT. Translated, it gives CASSASGTRGEKLFF.

J is TRBJ2-3 and V is TRBV6-5; TRBD1 agrees at 9 bases. The CDR3 has 14 amino acids. Looked up from germline, CDR1 is MNHEY and CDR2 is SVGAGI. After removal of 6 bases from V and 2 bases from J, the junction contained 3 bases not matched to a gene. CDR3 in DNA: TGTGCCAGCAGCCGGGACAGGGCCACAGATACGCAGTATTTT. Translated: CASSRDRATDTQYF.

The gene calls are TRBV1 and TRBJ2-7; the table calls TRBD2, which could not be checked here. TRBV1 is a documented pseudogene. There are 16 residues in the CDR3. CDR3 loop: CTSSQEGTSGGYEQYF. CDR3 sequence (DNA): TGCACCAGCAGCCAAGAAGGGACTAGCGGGGGTTACGAGCAGTACTTC.

The V gene is TRBV29-1, the J gene TRBJ2-5; 9 bases map to TRBD1. The V and J ends lost 4 bases and 7 bases, in that order; junction bases with no gene match: 16. The CDR3 is 16 amino acids. Per the germline V gene, CDR1 is SQVTM and CDR2 is ANQGSEA. CDR3 nucleotide sequence: TGCAGCGTTGTGGGCCTCCGGGACAGGGTGTTTGCGACCCAGTACTTC. This encodes CSVVGLRDRVFATQYF. The full variable domain, completed using reference TRBV29-1 and TRBJ2-5, is SAVISQKPSRDICQRGTSLTIQCQVDSQVTMMFWYRQQPGQSLTLIATANQGSEATYESGFVIDKFPISRPNLTFSTLTVSNMSPEDSSIYLCSVVGLRDRVFATQYFGPGTRLLVL.

This clone was seen only a few times. The rearrangement joins TRBV4-3 to TRBJ2-7; 8 nucleotides match TRBD2. The CDR3 has 17 residues. CDR1 LGHNA and CDR2 YSLEER come from the germline V gene. V trimming: 0 bases; J trimming: 2 bases; junction bases outside the gene matches: 9. The CDR3 loop is CASSQDPRAGETYEQYF. The CDR3 DNA reads TGCGCCAGCAGCCAAGATCCTCGAGCGGGAGAAACCTACGAGCAGTACTTC.

The chain combines TRBV29-1 with TRBJ2-3, with 8 bases fitting TRBD2. J was trimmed by 5 bases and V by 3 bases; bases with no gene match: 1. Germline-derived CDR1 and CDR2 are SQVTM and ANQGSEA. The CDR3 runs to 12 residues. CDR3 DNA sequence: TGCAGCGTTGACGGGAGGGTAGATACGCAGTATTTT. Protein sequence: CSVDGRVDTQYF.

This clone occurred a few times. V is TRBV4-1 and J is TRBJ2-7, with D unresolved. Germline lookup yields CDR1 MGHRA and CDR2 YSYEKL. This CDR3 region has 15 residues. Trimming pared 4 bases from V and 2 bases from J, leaving 15 bases between. The CDR3 reads CASSPRAISAYEQYF. For the CDR3, the DNA is TGCGCCAGCAGCCCTCGAGCGATCAGCGCCTACGAGCAGTACTTC.

The gene calls are TRBV5-1 and TRBJ2-7; possible D gene TRBD1, 6 bases. CDR1 is SGHRS, CDR2 YFSETQ, per germline. V lost 2 bases and J lost 0, with 12 bases in between. The CDR3 is 15 residues long. CDR3 DNA sequence: TGCGCCAGCAGCTTCAGGGGTGGGAGCTCCTACGAGCAGTACTTC. Translating it yields CASSFRGGSSYEQYF.